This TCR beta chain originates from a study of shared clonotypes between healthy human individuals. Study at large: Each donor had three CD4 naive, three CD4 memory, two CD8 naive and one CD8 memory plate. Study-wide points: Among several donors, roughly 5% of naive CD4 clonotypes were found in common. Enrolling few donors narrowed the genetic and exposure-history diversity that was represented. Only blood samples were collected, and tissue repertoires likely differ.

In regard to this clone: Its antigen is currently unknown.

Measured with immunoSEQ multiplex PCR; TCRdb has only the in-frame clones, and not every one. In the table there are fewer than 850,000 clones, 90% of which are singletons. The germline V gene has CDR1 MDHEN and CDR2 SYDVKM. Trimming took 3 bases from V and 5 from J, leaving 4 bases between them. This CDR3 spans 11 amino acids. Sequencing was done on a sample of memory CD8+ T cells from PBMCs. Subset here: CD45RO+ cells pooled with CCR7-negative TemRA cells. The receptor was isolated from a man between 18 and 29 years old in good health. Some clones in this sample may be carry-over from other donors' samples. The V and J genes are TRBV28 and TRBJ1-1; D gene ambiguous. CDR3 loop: CASSFQTEAFF. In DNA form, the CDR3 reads TGTGCCAGCAGTTTTCAGACTGAAGCTTTCTTT.